This TCR beta chain was recovered during a study of neoadjuvant anti-PD-1 for oral cavity cancer. Across the study: Non-progressing patients received a fourth nivolumab dose near day 43, then surgery on days 50-56. Notes on the study in general: PBMC Gini-index clonality exceeded responders' in non-responders post-nivolumab.

The CDR3 totals 11 residues. Germline V gene sequence: CDR1 DFQATT, CDR2 SNEGSKA (reference sequence). As regards this clone: What it recognizes is unknown.

The time point was: after neoadjuvant nivolumab, at surgical resection. These newly diagnosed stage II-IVA oral cavity squamous cell carcinoma patients had no prior systemic or radiation treatment. Some clones are missing from TCRdb's copy, which holds only in-frame ones; the method was immunoSEQ multiplex PCR. In the table there are about 14,000 clones, just under 75% of which are singletons. The sequenced sample was PBMCs, obtained after nivolumab (anti-PD-1) treatment. The receptor was derived from a person between 40 and 85 years old with oral cavity squamous cell carcinoma. The J gene is TRBJ2-5, the V gene TRBV20-1; no clear D gene. CDR3 bases: TGCAGCTGTGAGGCTAGAGAGACCCAGTACTTC. It is translated as CSCEARETQYF.